The following is a T cell receptor beta chain sequence with its context. Its antigen remains unidentified. Primers: 60 Vbeta forward and 13 Jbeta reverse. Assay: immunoSEQ multiplex PCR; the TCRdb copy retains only in-frame clones and omits some. The sample has 78,000 or so clones; 70% to 85% are singletons. This entry belongs to a study of cytomegalovirus exposure and HLA in healthy donors. Study-level background: Early on, a data release was issued that held some 85 million unique TCRs from HLA-typed donors. Study-level results: TCR beta V segments were, for the most part, productive about 87% or about 30% of the time in an earlier analysis. As was reported, the classifier diagnosed cytomegalovirus status with high specificity and sensitivity.

The sample comprised PBMCs. The origin of this receptor is a woman aged 50 to 60 in good health and CMV-seronegative.

The CDR3 sequence: CASSGVEREGEQYF. The CDR3 coding sequence is TGTGCCAGCAGCGGGGTCGAGCGGGAGGGCGAGCAGTACTTC. The V and J genes are TRBV9 and TRBJ2-7; the match to TRBD2 covers 10 bases. The CDR3 sequence is 14 residues long. V was pared by 3 bases and J by 6 bases, with 6 bases of the junction left unmatched. Germline values: CDR1 SGDLS, CDR2 YYNGEE.